This T cell receptor beta chain was sequenced for a study of blood T cell repertoires in COVID-19. Study-level background: Acute-phase and convalescent COVID-19 samples originated in the United States, Italy and Spain. PBMCs, B-cell-depleted T cells, or T cells provided the cDNA or gDNA that made up the material.

Assay used: immunoSEQ multiplex PCR; TCRdb lists only in-frame clones, some missing. In the table there are 160,000 or so clones, under 95% of which are singletons. This CDR3 is 13 amino acids long. Germline lookup yields CDR1 SQVTM and CDR2 ANQGSEA. The V segment lost 4 bases and the J segment 8 bases; nucleotides outside the gene matches: 7. The sample taken for sequencing was peripheral blood. This TCR derives from a man aged 60 to 75 with active or convalescent COVID-19. V gene TRBV29-1 combines with J gene TRBJ1-4; 7 bases are a match to TRBD1. CDR3 DNA: TGCAGCGTTGGGCCAGGGGGACGGGAAAAACTGTTTTTT. Translated, it gives CSVGPGGREKLFF.